The clone carrying this T cell receptor beta chain was seen a single time. Sequencing used immunoSEQ multiplex PCR; TCRdb keeps in-frame clones, though not all of them. Here the sample spans about 250,000 clones, 70% to 90% being singletons. Germline lookup yields CDR1 MNHEY and CDR2 SVGEGT. V lost 2 bases and J lost 5, with 12 bases in between. CDR3 size: 14 residues. This entry is derived from a study of blood T cell repertoires in COVID-19. Looking at the study overall: The study drew acute and convalescent COVID-19 samples from the United States, Italy and Spain.

The sequencing input was peripheral blood. This receptor was taken from a woman in her thirties with COVID-19, enrolled during active disease. The chain recombines TRBV6-2 or TRBV6-3 with TRBJ2-5, with D tentatively TRBD2 (6 bases). CDR3: CASSYLAPGETQYF. The CDR3 DNA follows: TGTGCCAGCAGTTACCTAGCGCCAGGGGAGACCCAGTACTTC.